The 3 T cell receptor beta chains presented below share a single source sample, sequenced in a study of blood T cell repertoires in COVID-19. This table comes from immunoSEQ multiplex PCR, and its TCRdb copy is limited to in-frame clones, with some not included. The repertoire holds over 85,000 clones, around 90% seen once, with around 5% in the top ten. Sequenced sample: peripheral blood. The receptor set was obtained from a woman aged 50 to 60 with COVID-19, enrolled during active disease.

With respect to this clone: Other nucleotide sequences in the sample specify the same CDR3. The V and J genes are TRBV11-2 and TRBJ1-1; TRBD1 aligns across 8 bases. The trim removed 4 bases at V and 3 bases at J, leaving 4 bases unmatched. Per the germline V gene, CDR1 is SGHAT and CDR2 is FQNNGV. This CDR3 is 14 amino acids long. CDR3 sequence: CASSSGQGHTEAFF. In DNA, the CDR3 is TGTGCCAGCAGCTCAGGACAGGGCCACACTGAAGCTTTCTTT. The variable domain in full, with the rest retrieved from reference TRBV11-2 and TRBJ1-1, is EAGVAQSPRYKIIEKRQSVAFWCNPISGHATLYWYQQILGQGPKLLIQFQNNGVVDDSQLPKDRFSAERLKGVDSTLKIQPAKLEDSAVYLCASSSGQGHTEAFFGQGTRLTVV.

The chain recombines TRBV24-1 with TRBJ2-5; D gene ambiguous. Germline loops: CDR1 KGHDR, CDR2 SFDVKD. Trimming left V 1 base short and J 4 bases short, with 6 bases between. This CDR3 contains 13 residues. CDR3 coding DNA: TGTGCCACCAGTGATTTTCCGGGAGAGACCCAGTACTTC. Encoded protein: CATSDFPGETQYF.

The chain couples TRBV9 to TRBJ2-3, with D tentatively TRBD2 (7 bases). Trimming took off 0 bases at V and 4 bases at J, with 12 bases between the two ends. The CDR3 extends over 15 amino acids. Germline-derived CDR1 and CDR2 are SGDLS and YYNGEE. CDR3 region: CASSVGGGASDTQYF. CDR3 in DNA: TGTGCCAGCAGCGTAGGTGGGGGGGCCTCAGATACGCAGTATTTT.